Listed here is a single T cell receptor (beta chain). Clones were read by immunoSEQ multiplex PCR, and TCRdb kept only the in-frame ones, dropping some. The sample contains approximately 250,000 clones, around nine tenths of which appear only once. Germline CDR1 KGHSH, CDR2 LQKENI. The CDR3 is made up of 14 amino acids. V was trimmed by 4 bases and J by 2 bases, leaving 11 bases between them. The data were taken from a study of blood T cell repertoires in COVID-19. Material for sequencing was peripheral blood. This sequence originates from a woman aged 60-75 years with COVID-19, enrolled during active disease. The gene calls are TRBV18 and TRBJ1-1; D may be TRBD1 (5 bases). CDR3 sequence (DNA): TGTGCCAGCTCACTTCAGGGCTATAACACTGAAGCTTTCTTT. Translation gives CASSLQGYNTEAFF.